A single sample is the source of the 9 T cell receptor beta chains below, sequenced in a study of T cells in Graves' hyperthyroidism and ophthalmopathy (dated by TCRdb to between 2018 and 2021). Library method: multiplex PCR. The sequencer was an Illumina HiSeq 2000. Amplification of TCR beta CDR3 regions was carried out from RNA transcripts. A first-round RT-PCR of the TCR CDR3 used the HTBI primer set with the Qiagen OneStep RT-PCR kit. TCRdb passed the public sequencing reads through fastp at Q25 and MiXCR, retaining productive beta sequences. Rows with one shared CDR3 protein collapse into an entry with the most common genes and DNA. Present in this sample are about 200,000 distinct CDR3 sequences, 15% to 20% of which were seen just once. The ten biggest clones cover 35% to 50% of the sample. The sample taken for sequencing was blood. The receptors were gathered from a man aged 40-55 years with Graves' hyperthyroidism.

This clonotype was counted many times. V and J are TRBV6-1 and TRBJ1-2, with D uncertain. Trimming cost V 6 bases and J 8 bases, with 10 bases left between them. The CDR3 is made up of 11 amino acids. Germline-derived CDR1 and CDR2 are MNHNS and SASEGT. The CDR3 bases are TGTGCCAGCAGCCCGGGCGCGGGCTACACCTTC. It yields the protein CASSPGAGYTF.

The table lists this clonotype with a few counts. J is TRBJ2-7 and V is TRBV6-5; the D gene is possibly TRBD1 (5 bases). CDR3 length: 16 amino acids. With 0 bases removed from V and 5 bases from J, the gap between germline ends came to 17 bases. The germline V gene has CDR1 MNHEY and CDR2 SVGAGI. The CDR3 DNA reads as TGTGCCAGCAGTTACTCGGTGAGAGCAGGGCGGCACGAGCAGTACTTC. Amino acid sequence: CASSYSVRAGRHEQYF.

The gene calls are TRBV19 and TRBJ1-1; D is undetermined. Trimming cost V 7 bases and J 5 bases, with 8 bases left between them. Germline V gives CDR1 LNHDA, CDR2 SQIVND (reference sequence). CDR3 length equals 11 residues. CDR3 DNA: TGTGCCAGTATCCGGGGAACTGAAGCTTTCTTT. Translating it yields CASIRGTEAFF.

This sequence joins TRBV9 and TRBJ2-2, with D tentatively TRBD1 (5 bases). The CDR3 is made up of 14 amino acids. Trimming shortened V by 2 bases and J by 3 bases, and 8 bases separated the two germline ends. The germline gives CDR1 SGDLS, CDR2 YYNGEE. CDR3 in DNA: TGTGCCAGCAGCGTTGACAGCTACACCGGGGAGCTGTTTTTT. Its translation: CASSVDSYTGELFF. Drawing the rest from reference TRBV9 and TRBJ2-2, the complete variable domain is DSGVTQTPKHLITATGQRVTLRCSPRSGDLSVYWYQQSLDQGLQFLIQYYNGEERAKGNILERFSAQQFPDLHSELNLSSLELGDSALYFCASSVDSYTGELFFGEGSRLTVL.

This clonotype was seen ten or more times. The chain has TRBV7-2 and TRBJ1-5; D not certain. This CDR3 has 16 residues. V was cut by 2 bases and J by 6 bases, with 17 bases left in between. The germline V gene encodes CDR1 SGHTA and CDR2 FQGNSA. CDR3: CASSLSNGPGPQPQHF. CDR3 sequence (DNA): TGTGCCAGCAGCTTAAGTAACGGGCCAGGACCTCAGCCCCAGCATTTT.

This clonotype has ten or more counts. The chain employs TRBV28 and TRBJ2-6; D unresolved. Trimming left V 4 bases short and J 1 base short, with 8 bases between. CDR3 size: 15 residues. Germline assignment: CDR1 MDHEN and CDR2 SYDVKM. CDR3 nucleotides: TGTGCCAGCAGTTCCGTGGGGTCTGGGGCCAACGTCCTGACTTTC. This encodes CASSSVGSGANVLTF.

The chain joins TRBV14 to TRBJ2-5; 9 bases are shared with TRBD1. From germline, CDR1 is SGHDN and CDR2 FVKESK. This CDR3 spans 16 amino acids. J was trimmed by 8 bases and V by 3 bases; bases with no gene match: 13. In nucleotides, the CDR3 is TGTGCCAGCAGCCACGGCTCCGGGACAGGGAAGTTAACCCAGTACTTC. This encodes CASSHGSGTGKLTQYF.

In its sample, this clonotype was seen many times. The chain has TRBV20-1 and TRBJ2-7; the D is unclear. The CDR3 spans 14 residues. Between the trimmed V and J ends, which lost 4 bases and 2 bases, there was a span of 15 bases. CDR1 is DFQATT, CDR2 SNEGSKA, per germline (reference sequence). The CDR3 loop is CSAKIRLAPYEQYF. The CDR3 DNA is TGCAGTGCTAAGATCCGACTTGCTCCCTACGAGCAGTACTTC.

This clonotype turned up a few times. CDR3 sequence reads: CASIDGTGGNEQFF. The CDR3 region has the DNA TGTGCCAGCATCGACGGGACAGGGGGGAATGAGCAGTTCTTC. The rearrangement uses TRBV6-1 and TRBJ2-1, with 11 bases that match TRBD1. Unmatched junction bases numbered 6, after V lost 7 bases and J lost 7 bases. This CDR3 has 14 amino acids. Germline V gives CDR1 MNHNS, CDR2 SASEGT.